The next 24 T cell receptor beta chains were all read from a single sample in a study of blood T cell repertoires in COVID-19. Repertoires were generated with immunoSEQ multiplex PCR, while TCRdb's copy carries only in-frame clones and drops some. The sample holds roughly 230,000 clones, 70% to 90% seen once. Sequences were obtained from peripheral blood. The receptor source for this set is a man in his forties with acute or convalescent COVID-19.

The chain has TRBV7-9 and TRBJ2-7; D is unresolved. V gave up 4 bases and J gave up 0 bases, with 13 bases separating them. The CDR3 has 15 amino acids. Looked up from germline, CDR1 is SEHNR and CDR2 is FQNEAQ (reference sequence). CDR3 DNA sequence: TGTGCCAGCAGCTCCGCCGGTCTGAGCTCCTACGAGCAGTACTTC. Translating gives CASSSAGLSSYEQYF.

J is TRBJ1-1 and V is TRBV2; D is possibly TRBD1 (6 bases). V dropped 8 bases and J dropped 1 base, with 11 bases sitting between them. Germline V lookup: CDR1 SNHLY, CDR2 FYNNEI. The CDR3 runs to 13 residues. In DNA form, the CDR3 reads TGTGCCAGCGCTCCGGACAGGAACACTGAAGCTTTCTTT. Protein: CASAPDRNTEAFF.

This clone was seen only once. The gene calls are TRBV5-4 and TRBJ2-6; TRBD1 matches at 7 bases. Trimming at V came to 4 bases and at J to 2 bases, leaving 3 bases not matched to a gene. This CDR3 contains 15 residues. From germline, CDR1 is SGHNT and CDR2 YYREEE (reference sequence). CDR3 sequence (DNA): TGTGCCAGCAGCGATGGGACAGCTGGGGCCAACGTCCTGACTTTC. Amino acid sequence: CASSDGTAGANVLTF.

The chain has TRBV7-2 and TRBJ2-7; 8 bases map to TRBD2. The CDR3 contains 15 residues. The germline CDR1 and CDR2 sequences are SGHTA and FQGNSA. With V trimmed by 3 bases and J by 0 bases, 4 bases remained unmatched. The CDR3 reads CASSFYSGSSYEQYF. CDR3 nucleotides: TGTGCCAGCAGCTTTTACAGCGGGAGCTCCTACGAGCAGTACTTC.

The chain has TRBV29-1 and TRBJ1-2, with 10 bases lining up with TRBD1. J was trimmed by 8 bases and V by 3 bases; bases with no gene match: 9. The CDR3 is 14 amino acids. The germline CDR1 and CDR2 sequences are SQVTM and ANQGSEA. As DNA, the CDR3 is TGCAGCGTTGAGTTCCGGGACAGGGGATCCGGCTACACCTTC. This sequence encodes CSVEFRDRGSGYTF.

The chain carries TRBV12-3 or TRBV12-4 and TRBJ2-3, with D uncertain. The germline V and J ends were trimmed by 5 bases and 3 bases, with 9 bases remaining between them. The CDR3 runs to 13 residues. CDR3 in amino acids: CASSPEMTDTQYF. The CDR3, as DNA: TGTGCCAGCAGTCCCGAGATGACAGATACGCAGTATTTT.

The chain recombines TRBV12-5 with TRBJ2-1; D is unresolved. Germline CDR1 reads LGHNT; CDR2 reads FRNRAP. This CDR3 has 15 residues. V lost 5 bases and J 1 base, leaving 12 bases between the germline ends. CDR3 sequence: CASGPRSVSYNEQFF. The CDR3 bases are TGTGCTAGTGGTCCCCGGTCGGTATCCTACAATGAGCAGTTCTTC.

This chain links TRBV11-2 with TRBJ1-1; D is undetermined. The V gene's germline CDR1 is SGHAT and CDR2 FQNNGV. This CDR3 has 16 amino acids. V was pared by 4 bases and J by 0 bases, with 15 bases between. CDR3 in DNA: TGTGCCAGCAGCTCCCCATTTGGCGGCCTGAACACTGAAGCTTTCTTT. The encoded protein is CASSSPFGGLNTEAFF.

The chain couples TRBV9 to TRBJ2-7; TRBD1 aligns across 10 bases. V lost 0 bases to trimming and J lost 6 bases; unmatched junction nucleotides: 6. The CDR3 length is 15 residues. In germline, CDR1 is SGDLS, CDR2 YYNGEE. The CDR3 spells CASSVDGRDRGEQYF. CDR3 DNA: TGTGCCAGCAGCGTAGATGGAAGGGACAGGGGCGAGCAGTACTTC.

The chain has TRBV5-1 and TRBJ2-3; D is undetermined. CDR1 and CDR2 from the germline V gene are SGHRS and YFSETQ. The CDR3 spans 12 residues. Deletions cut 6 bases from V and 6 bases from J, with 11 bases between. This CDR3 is CASIRSLDTQYF. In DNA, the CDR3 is TGCGCCAGCATTAGGAGTTTGGATACGCAGTATTTT.

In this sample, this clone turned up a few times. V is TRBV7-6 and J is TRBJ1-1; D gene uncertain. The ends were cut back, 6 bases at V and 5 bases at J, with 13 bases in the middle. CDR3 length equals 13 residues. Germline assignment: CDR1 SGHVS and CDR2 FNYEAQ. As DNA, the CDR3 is TGTGCCAGCAGACGATGGCCGGGGACTGAAGCTTTCTTT. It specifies CASRRWPGTEAFF.

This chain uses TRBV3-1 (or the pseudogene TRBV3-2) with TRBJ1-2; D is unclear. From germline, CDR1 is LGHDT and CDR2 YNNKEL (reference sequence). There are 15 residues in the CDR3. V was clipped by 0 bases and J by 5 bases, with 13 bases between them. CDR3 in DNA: TGTGCCAGCAGCCAAGAACCTGGAGCGGGGTATGGCTACACCTTC. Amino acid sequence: CASSQEPGAGYGYTF.

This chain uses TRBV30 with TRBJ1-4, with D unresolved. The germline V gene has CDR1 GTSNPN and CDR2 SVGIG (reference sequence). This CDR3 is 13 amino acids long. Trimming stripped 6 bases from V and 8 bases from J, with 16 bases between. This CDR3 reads CACGRRSGEKLFF. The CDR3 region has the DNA TGTGCCTGCGGTCGGAGGTCGGGAGAAAAACTGTTTTTT.

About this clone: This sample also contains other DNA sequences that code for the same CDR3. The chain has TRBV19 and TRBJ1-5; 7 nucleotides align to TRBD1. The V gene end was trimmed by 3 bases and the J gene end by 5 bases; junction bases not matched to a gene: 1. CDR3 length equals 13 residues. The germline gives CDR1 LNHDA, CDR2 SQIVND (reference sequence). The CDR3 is CASSIDRDQPQHF. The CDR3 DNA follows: TGTGCCAGTAGTATCGACAGGGATCAGCCCCAGCATTTT.

CDR3 in DNA: TGCGCCAGCAGCTTGGCAGCACAGGGGTCAGATGGCTACACCTTC. Amino acid sequence: CASSLAAQGSDGYTF. The rearrangement uses TRBV5-1 and TRBJ1-2; 7 nucleotides agree with TRBD1. V lost 0 bases, J lost 6 bases, and 8 bases stayed unmatched. The CDR3 length is 15 residues. In germline, CDR1 is SGHRS, CDR2 YFSETQ. Supplemented by reference TRBV5-1 and TRBJ1-2, the full variable domain reads KAGVTQTPRYLIKTRGQQVTLSCSPISGHRSVSWYQQTPGQGLQFLFEYFSETQRNKGNFPGRFSGRQFSNSRSEMNVSTLELGDSALYLCASSLAAQGSDGYTFGSGTRLTVV.

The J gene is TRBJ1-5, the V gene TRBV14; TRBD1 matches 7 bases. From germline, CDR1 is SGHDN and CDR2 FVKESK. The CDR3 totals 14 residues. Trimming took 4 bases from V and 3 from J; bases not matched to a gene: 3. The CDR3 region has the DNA TGTGCCAGCAGCCTCGGGACAGTCAATCAGCCCCAGCATTTT. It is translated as CASSLGTVNQPQHF. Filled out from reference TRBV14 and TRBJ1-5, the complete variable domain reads EAGVTQFPSHSVIEKGQTVTLRCDPISGHDNLYWYRRVMGKEIKFLLHFVKESKQDESGMPNNRFLAERTGGTYSTLKVQPAELEDSGVYFCASSLGTVNQPQHFGDGTRLSIL.

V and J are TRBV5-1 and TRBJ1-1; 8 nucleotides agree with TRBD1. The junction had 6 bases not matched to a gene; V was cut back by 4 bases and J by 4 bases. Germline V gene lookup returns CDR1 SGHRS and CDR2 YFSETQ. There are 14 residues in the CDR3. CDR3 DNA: TGCGCCAGCAGCGGACAGGGAGGGGGCACTGAAGCTTTCTTT. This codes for CASSGQGGGTEAFF. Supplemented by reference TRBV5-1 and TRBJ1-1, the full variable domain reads KAGVTQTPRYLIKTRGQQVTLSCSPISGHRSVSWYQQTPGQGLQFLFEYFSETQRNKGNFPGRFSGRQFSNSRSEMNVSTLELGDSALYLCASSGQGGGTEAFFGQGTRLTVV.

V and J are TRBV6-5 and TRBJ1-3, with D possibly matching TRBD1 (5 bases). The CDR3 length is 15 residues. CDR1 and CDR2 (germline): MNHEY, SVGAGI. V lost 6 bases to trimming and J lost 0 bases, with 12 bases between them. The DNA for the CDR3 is TGTGCCAGCAGGGAGGGGACGGCCTCTGGAAACACCATATATTTT. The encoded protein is CASREGTASGNTIYF.

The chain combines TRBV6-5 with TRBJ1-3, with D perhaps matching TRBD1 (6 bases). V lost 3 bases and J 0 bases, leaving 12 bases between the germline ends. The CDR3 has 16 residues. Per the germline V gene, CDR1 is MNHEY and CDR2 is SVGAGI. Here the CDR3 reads CASSYVGGPSGNTIYF. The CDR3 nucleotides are TGTGCCAGCAGTTATGTTGGGGGCCCCTCTGGAAACACCATATATTTT.

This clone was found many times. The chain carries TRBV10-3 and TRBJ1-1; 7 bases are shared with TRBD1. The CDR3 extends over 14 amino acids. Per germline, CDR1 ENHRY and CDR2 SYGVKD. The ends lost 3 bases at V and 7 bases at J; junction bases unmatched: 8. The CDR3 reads CAISDFTGDHEAFF. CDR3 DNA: TGTGCCATCAGTGATTTTACAGGGGATCATGAAGCTTTCTTT.

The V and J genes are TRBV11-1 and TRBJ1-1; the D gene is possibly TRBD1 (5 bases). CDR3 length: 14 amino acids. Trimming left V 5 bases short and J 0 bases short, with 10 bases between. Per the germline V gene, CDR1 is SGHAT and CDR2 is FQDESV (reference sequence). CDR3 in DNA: TGTGCCAGCAGCCCAGTAGGGGTGAACACTGAAGCTTTCTTT. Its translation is CASSPVGVNTEAFF.

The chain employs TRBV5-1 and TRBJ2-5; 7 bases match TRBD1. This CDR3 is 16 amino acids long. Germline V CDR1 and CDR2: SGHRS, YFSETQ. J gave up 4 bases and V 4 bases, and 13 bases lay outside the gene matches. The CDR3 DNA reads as TGCGCCAGCAGCCGAACGACAGGGCAACCTTCAGAGACCCAGTACTTC. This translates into CASSRTTGQPSETQYF.

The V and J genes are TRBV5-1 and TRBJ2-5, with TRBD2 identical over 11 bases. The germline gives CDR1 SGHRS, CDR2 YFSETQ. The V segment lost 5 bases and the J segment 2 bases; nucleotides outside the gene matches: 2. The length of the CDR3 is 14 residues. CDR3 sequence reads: CASRLAGGQETQYF. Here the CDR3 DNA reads TGCGCCAGCAGGCTAGCGGGGGGACAAGAGACCCAGTACTTC.

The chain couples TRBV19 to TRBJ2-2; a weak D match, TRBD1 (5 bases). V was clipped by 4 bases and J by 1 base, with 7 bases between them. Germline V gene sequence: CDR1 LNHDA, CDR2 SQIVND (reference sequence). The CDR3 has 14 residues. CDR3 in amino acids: CASSTGQNTGELFF. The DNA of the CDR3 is TGTGCCAGTAGTACCGGACAGAACACCGGGGAGCTGTTTTTT.